The clone carrying this T cell receptor (beta chain) was counted only a few times. Germline CDR1 is LNHNV and CDR2 is YYDKDF (reference sequence). There are 15 residues in the CDR3. Between the trimmed V and J ends, which lost 0 bases and 6 bases, there was a span of 15 bases. This sample is part of a study of blood T cell repertoires in COVID-19. Study at large: Samples taken during acute and convalescent COVID-19 were collected in the United States, Italy and Spain. PBMCs, B-cell-depleted T cells, or T cells were the source of the cDNA or gDNA that made up the material.

Authors' processing steps: Nucleated cell number was recorded as an estimate derived from reference gene primer amplification. Produced via immunoSEQ multiplex PCR; TCRdb's table is partial and in-frame only. The DNA was the basis for D and trimming; V, J and clone size are from that table. The sample yields about 110,000 clones, about 75% seen once. Material for sequencing was peripheral blood. The chain uses TRBV15 and TRBJ2-7; D uncertain. The receptor was derived from an elderly woman with active or convalescent COVID-19. The CDR3 region has the DNA TGTGCCACCAGCAGAGATTACCTCCTGAGATCCGAGCAGTACTTC. Its protein is CATSRDYLLRSEQYF.